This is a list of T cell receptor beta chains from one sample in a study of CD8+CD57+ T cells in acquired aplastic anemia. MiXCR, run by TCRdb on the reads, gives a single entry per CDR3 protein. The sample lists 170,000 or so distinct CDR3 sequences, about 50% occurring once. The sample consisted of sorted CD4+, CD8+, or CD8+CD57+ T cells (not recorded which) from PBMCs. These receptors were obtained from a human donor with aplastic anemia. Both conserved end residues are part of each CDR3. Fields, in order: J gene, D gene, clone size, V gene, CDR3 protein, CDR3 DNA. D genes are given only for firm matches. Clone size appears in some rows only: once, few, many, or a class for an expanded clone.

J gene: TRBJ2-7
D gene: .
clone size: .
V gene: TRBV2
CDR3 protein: CASSAGTEDEQYF
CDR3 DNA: TGTGCCAGCAGCGCCGGGACCGAGGACGAGCAGTACTTC

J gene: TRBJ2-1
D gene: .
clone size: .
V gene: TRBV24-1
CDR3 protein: CATSERTSSSYNEQFF
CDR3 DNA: TGTGCCACCAGTGAACGTACGAGTTCCTCCTACAATGAGCAGTTCTTC

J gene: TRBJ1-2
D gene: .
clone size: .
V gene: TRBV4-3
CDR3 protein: CASSQDDSLNYGYTF
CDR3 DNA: TGCGCCAGCAGCCAAGATGACAGTCTGAACTATGGCTACACCTTC

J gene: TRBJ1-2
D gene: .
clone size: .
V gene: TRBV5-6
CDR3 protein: CASSLGLATDYGYTF
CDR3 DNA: TGTGCCAGCAGCTTAGGACTCGCTACGGACTATGGCTACACCTTC

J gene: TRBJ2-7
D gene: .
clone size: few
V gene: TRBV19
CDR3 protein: CASSSTGEQYF
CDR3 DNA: TGTGCCAGTTCCTCAACAGGAGAGCAGTACTTC

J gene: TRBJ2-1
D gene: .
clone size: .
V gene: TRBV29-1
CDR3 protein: CSVYLGTVNKQLF
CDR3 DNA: TGCAGCGTTTATCTGGGGACGGTCAATAAGCAGCTCTTC

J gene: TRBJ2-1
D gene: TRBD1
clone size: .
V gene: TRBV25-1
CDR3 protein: CASSDPRTGGYEQFF
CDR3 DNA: TGTGCCAGCAGTGACCCCCGGACAGGGGGATATGAGCAGTTCTTC

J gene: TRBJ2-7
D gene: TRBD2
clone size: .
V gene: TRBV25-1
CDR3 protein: CASSAALGGEQYF
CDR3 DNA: TGTGCCAGCAGTGCCGCACTGGGGGGGGAGCAGTACTTC

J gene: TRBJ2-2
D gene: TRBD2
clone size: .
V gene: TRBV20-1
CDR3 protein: CSARGREGGELFF
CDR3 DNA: TGCAGTGCTAGAGGCAGGGAGGGCGGGGAGCTGTTTTTT

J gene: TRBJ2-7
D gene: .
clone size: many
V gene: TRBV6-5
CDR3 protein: CASSPGLLYEQYF
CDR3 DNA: TGTGCCAGCAGCCCCGGGCTTCTCTACGAGCAGTACTTC

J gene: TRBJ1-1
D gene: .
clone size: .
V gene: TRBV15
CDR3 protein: CATSSTGDINGDTEAFF
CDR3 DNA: TGTGCCACCAGCAGTACCGGGGACATAAATGGGGACACTGAAGCTTTCTTT

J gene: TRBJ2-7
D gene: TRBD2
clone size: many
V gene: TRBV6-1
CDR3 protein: CASSAGGGGYEQYF
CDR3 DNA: TGTGCCAGCAGTGCCGGCGGGGGGGGCTACGAGCAGTACTTC

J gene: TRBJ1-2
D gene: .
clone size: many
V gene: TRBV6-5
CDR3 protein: CASSYPGQGYTF
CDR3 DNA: TGTGCCAGCAGTTACCCCGGACAGGGCTACACCTTC

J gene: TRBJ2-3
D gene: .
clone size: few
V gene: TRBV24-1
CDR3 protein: CATSGRDGTLSTDTQYF
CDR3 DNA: TGTGCCACCAGTGGAAGGGACGGAACCCTTAGCACAGATACGCAGTATTTT

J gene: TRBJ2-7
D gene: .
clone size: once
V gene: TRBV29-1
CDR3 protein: CSVETEGGSSYEQYF
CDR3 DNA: TGCAGCGTTGAAACGGAAGGGGGGAGCTCCTACGAGCAGTACTTC

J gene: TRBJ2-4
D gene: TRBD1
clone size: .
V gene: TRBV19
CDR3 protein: CASSIWTGADKNIQYF
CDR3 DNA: TGTGCCAGTAGTATATGGACAGGGGCAGACAAAAACATTCAGTACTTC

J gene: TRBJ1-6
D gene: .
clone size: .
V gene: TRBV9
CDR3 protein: CASSVAQVKSPLHF
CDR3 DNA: TGTGCCAGCAGCGTAGCACAGGTAAAGTCACCCCTCCACTTT

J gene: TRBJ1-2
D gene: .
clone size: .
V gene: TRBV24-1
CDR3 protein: CATSDRTETNYGYTF
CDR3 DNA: TGTGCCACCAGTGACAGGACGGAAACTAACTATGGCTACACCTTC